The 10 T cell receptor beta chains below come from one sample, sequenced in a study of Ad26.COV2.S vaccination and SARS-CoV-2 variants. Clones were read by immunoSEQ multiplex PCR, and TCRdb kept only the in-frame ones, dropping some. The profile shows about 420,000 clones, 85% to 90% of them singletons. The treatment: 15 to 20 received Ad26.COV2.S at low or high dose, single or two shots; about 5 received placebo; per-sample allocation not given. Sampling happened 63 days after the first vaccine or placebo injection. Sequencing used peripheral blood, obtained in a trial of Ad26.COV2.S vaccine versus placebo. The receptor set was obtained from a person aged 18-65 years who received the Ad26.COV2.S COVID-19 vaccine or a placebo.

V and J are TRBV10-3 and TRBJ1-2; D not certain. Germline CDR1 ENHRY, CDR2 SYGVKD. The V gene lost 4 bases and the J gene lost 6 bases, with 9 bases spanning the gap. The CDR3 is 12 residues long. The CDR3 loop reads CAISGPGHGYTF. The CDR3 nucleotides are TGTGCCATCAGTGGGCCCGGCCATGGCTACACCTTC.

The J gene is TRBJ2-3, the V gene TRBV30; 8 bases agree with TRBD2. CDR1 and CDR2 from the germline V gene are GTSNPN and SVGIG (reference sequence). The CDR3 is made up of 15 amino acids. V shed 2 bases, J shed 1 base, and the junction held 5 bases outside the gene matches. The CDR3 region is CAWSHPGLGTDTQYF. The CDR3 DNA is TGTGCCTGGAGTCACCCGGGACTAGGCACAGATACGCAGTATTTT. Supplemented by reference TRBV30 and TRBJ2-3, the full variable domain reads SQTIHQWPATLVQPVGSPLSLECTVEGTSNPNLYWYRQAAGRGLQLLFYSVGIGQISSEVPQNLSASRPQDRQFILSSKKLLLSDSGFYLCAWSHPGLGTDTQYFGPGTRLTVL.

V usage is TRBV3-1 (or the pseudogene TRBV3-2) and J usage is TRBJ2-3; weak D call: TRBD1 (6 bases). The CDR3 length is 17 residues. Germline V lookup: CDR1 LGHDT, CDR2 YNNKEL (reference sequence). Trimming shortened V by 0 bases and J by 2 bases, and 15 bases separated the two germline ends. The CDR3 DNA follows: TGTGCCAGCAGCCAAGATCTAATACAGGGATTCACAGATACGCAGTATTTT. Translation gives CASSQDLIQGFTDTQYF.

The V call is TRBV7-2, the J call TRBJ1-3, with 7 bases matching TRBD1. The CDR3 is 13 amino acids. The V gene end was trimmed by 5 bases and the J gene end by 2 bases; junction bases not matched to a gene: 0. CDR1 is SGHTA and CDR2 is FQGNSA in the germline V gene. Here the CDR3 DNA reads TGTGCCAGCAGCGGGACAGCTGGAAACACCATATATTTT. Its translation is CASSGTAGNTIYF. Full variable domain (remainder filled in from reference TRBV7-2 and TRBJ1-3): GAGVSQSPSNKVTEKGKDVELRCDPISGHTALYWYRQSLGQGLEFLIYFQGNSAPDKSGLPSDRFSAERTGGSVSTLTIQRTQQEDSAVYLCASSGTAGNTIYFGEGSWLTVV.

The rearrangement links TRBV9 to TRBJ1-2; the D is unclear. V was trimmed by 7 bases and J by 7 bases, leaving 17 bases between them. Germline loops: CDR1 SGDLS, CDR2 YYNGEE. The CDR3 covers 13 residues. CDR3 sequence reads: CASGITEAAGYTF. DNA for the CDR3: TGTGCCAGCGGAATAACGGAGGCGGCTGGCTACACCTTC.

This chain uses TRBV19 with TRBJ2-3, with 9 nucleotides matching TRBD1. The CDR3 covers 16 residues. The germline V gene has CDR1 LNHDA and CDR2 SQIVND (reference sequence). Trimming cost V 4 bases and J 3 bases; bases outside gene matches: 8. The CDR3 protein is CASSTQGQGLTDTQYF. The CDR3 region has the DNA TGTGCCAGTAGTACCCAGGGACAGGGTTTGACAGATACGCAGTATTTT.

V gene TRBV28 combines with J gene TRBJ1-2, with 8 bases lining up with TRBD1. The germline V gene encodes CDR1 MDHEN and CDR2 SYDVKM. J lost 2 bases, V lost 6 bases, and 5 bases had no gene match. The CDR3 runs 14 residues. The CDR3 nucleotides are TGTGCCAGCAGGGTTTCAGGGGGCAACTATGGCTACACCTTC. This translates into CASRVSGGNYGYTF.

This chain connects TRBV6-1 to TRBJ1-2; D is ambiguous. The CDR3 length is 15 residues. CDR1 MNHNS and CDR2 SASEGT come from the germline V gene. Trimming cost V 0 bases and J 2 bases, with 10 bases left between them. The CDR3 bases are TGTGCCAGCAGTGAAGCGGAGTCAGCGAACTATGGCTACACCTTC. Residues: CASSEAESANYGYTF.

The chain combines TRBV4-1 with TRBJ2-7; 7 positions match TRBD1. The CDR3 is 15 residues long. Germline-derived CDR1 and CDR2 are MGHRA and YSYEKL. V trimming: 2 bases; J trimming: 10 bases; junction bases outside the gene matches: 14. The CDR3 protein is CASSQLQGSLSVQYF. The CDR3 coding sequence is TGCGCCAGCAGCCAATTACAGGGGTCCCTCTCGGTCCAGTACTTC.

This clone was seen a single time. The chain links TRBV6-5 to TRBJ2-1; possible D gene TRBD1, 5 bases. CDR1 and CDR2 from the germline V gene are MNHEY and SVGAGI. The CDR3 is 14 residues long. V lost 6 bases and J lost 5, with 14 bases in between. The CDR3: CASRDQGLHNEQFF. CDR3 nucleotide sequence: TGTGCCAGCAGGGACCAGGGTCTCCACAATGAGCAGTTCTTC.